This T cell receptor beta chain came from a study of spatial heterogeneity in lung cancer (dated 2019 in TCRdb). As for the study more broadly: Donors were 65 to 85 patients with early-stage, untreated non-small cell lung cancer from the lung TRACERx cohort. The study quantitatively compared TCR alpha and beta repertoires across multiple tumor regions, matched nontumor lung and blood in non-small cell lung cancer. Follow-up PBMC samples were sequenced whenever the samples were available, and the median time to follow-up was approximately 24 months after resection. Both alpha and beta chains were TCR-sequenced in approximately 200 tumor regions, 64 matched nontumor lung samples and approximately 50 PBMC samples obtained at surgery. In the raw uncorrected reads, each unique combination of TCR and UMI appeared more than ten times on average. The study linked features of the TCR repertoire to counts of nonsynonymous mutations, which were determined by whole-exome sequencing of tumor tissue. More beta-chain than alpha-chain transcripts were consistently detected, likely reflecting higher beta-chain transcript abundance.

The time point tag for this specimen amounts to: blood at routine non-recurrence follow-up after resection. Whole RNA extracted from tumor and nontumor lung tissue, or from cryopreserved PBMC samples, was used for TCR sequencing without cell sorting. Only patients with enough RNA available from two or more tumor regions were chosen for TCR sequencing. This clonotype has ten or more counts. Its antigen remains unidentified. One base away there is no much larger clone; base qualities are not given. Paper-wide results and their limitations: Only around 15 patients were included in comparisons of baseline and follow-up blood repertoires. Additional single-cell paired TCR alpha and beta sequencing was considered necessary to confirm, at a functional level, the hypothesis that regional TCRs recognize regional mutations. Ubiquitous expanded tumor TCRs were found in blood more often at tumor resection than at routine follow-up.

The library relied on 5' RACE. The instrument was a NextSeq 500. To allow correction of PCR and sequencing errors, the TCR library protocol tagged every TCR cDNA molecule with a unique molecular identifier. On the study's bioinformatics: Decombinator tools were used for TCR identification, UMI-based error correction and CDR3 extraction. Expanded TCRs were defined as those above a frequency of 2 per 1,000, corresponding to the top 1% of the tumor frequency distribution. Each repertoire was subsampled 100 times to 5,000 TCRs, after which Renyi diversity was computed with the R vegan package. CDR3 similarity networks were built from amino acid triplet string-kernel similarity, with CDR3s being connected when pairwise similarity was above 0.82. TCRdb reanalyzed the raw reads on its own, using fastp at Q25 for trimming and MiXCR for clone calling, and kept in-frame beta chains. All rows with the same CDR3 protein become a single entry with the most common DNA and genes. TCRdb, rather than the study authors, made the V and J calls. This sample lists about 26,000 distinct CDR3 sequences; approximately 6% were detected once. Together, the top ten hold 20% to 25% of the sample.

CDR1 and CDR2, looked up from the germline V gene (reference sequence), are DFQATT and SNEGSKA. Ends trimmed: V by 4 bases, J by 7 bases; bases unmatched to a gene: 21. Including the terminal cysteine and phenylalanine, the CDR3 comprises 17 residues. Just the 51-base CDR3 DNA is kept, in frame starting at base 1. The source was PBMCs, collected at follow-up. This TCR derives from a male donor with early-stage non-small cell lung cancer. Recombination joined TRBV20-1 with TRBJ1-1; 7 junctional bases match TRBD1. The nucleotide sequence reads as follows: TGCAGTGCTAAAAACCTAGCCGGACAGGCTCTAGATCATGAAGCTTTCTTT. It translates to CSAKNLAGQALDHEAFF.